The clone carrying this T cell receptor beta chain appeared a single time. The data originate from a study of shared clonotypes between healthy human individuals. CDR1 SEHNR and CDR2 FQNEAQ come from the germline V gene (reference sequence). This CDR3 region has 11 residues. The ends were cut back, 0 bases at V and 6 bases at J, with 3 bases in the middle. TCRdb's table, derived via immunoSEQ multiplex PCR, lists solely in-frame clones and lacks some. The sample includes 700,000 to 950,000 clones, 90% to 98% of them seen just once. Naive CD8 isolation took CD45RO-negative cells positively selected for CCR7 and excluded terminally differentiated effector memory CD45RA+ cells. Free of recent acute infections or vaccinations, the donors were healthy HIV-negative adults.

The sample was naive CD8+ T cells sorted from blood. This sequence originates from a man under 40 in good health. The chain combines TRBV7-9 with TRBJ2-7; no definite D call. CDR3 bases: TGTGCCAGCAGCTTAGCAGCCGAGCAGTACTTC. It is translated as CASSLAAEQYF. The full variable domain, with the rest looked up from reference TRBV7-9 and TRBJ2-7, is DTGVSQNPRHKITKRGQNVTFRCDPISEHNRLYWYRQTLGQGPEFLTYFQNEAQLEKSRLLSDRFSAERPKGSFSTLEIQRTEQGDSAMYLCASSLAAEQYFGPGTRLTVT.